This entry concerns a single T cell receptor beta chain. This sample was included in a study of shared T cell receptors in the human thymus. This CDR3 has 18 residues. Trimming removed 1 base from V and 8 bases from J, with 23 bases in between. Germline V gives CDR1 SNHLY, CDR2 FYNNEI. Only in-frame clones appear in the TCRdb table, and some are missing; sequencing was by immunoSEQ multiplex PCR. This sample has hundreds of thousands of clones, with 95% found just once. The receptor was derived from a human donor. The rearrangement joins TRBV2 to TRBJ1-4, with a tentative D call TRBD1 (5 bases). Input material: thymocytes. The chain's CDR3 is CASSEDGAPVAPGEKLFF. The CDR3 nucleotides read TGTGCCAGCAGTGAAGACGGGGCCCCCGTCGCTCCGGGCGAAAAACTGTTTTTT.